At least ten counts were recorded for the clone carrying this T cell receptor beta chain. These data come from a study of T-cell reconstitution after alpha-beta-depleted transplantation in children. The CDR3 loop spans 13 amino acids. Germline V gives CDR1 MGHDK, CDR2 SYGVNS. The V end was cut by 5 bases, the J end by 6 bases, with 11 bases between. A TCRbeta library incorporating unique molecular identifiers was prepared. Using its own MiXCR run on the PCR reads, TCRdb lists one record per CDR3 protein. The sample includes about 640,000 distinct CDR3 sequences, approximately 17% seen only once; the top ten take approximately 1%.

This TCR was sampled from a human donor who donated a stem cell graft to a child with acute myeloid leukemia. The chain uses TRBV25-1 and TRBJ2-1; the D is unclear. The specimen comprised PBMCs from the stem cell graft donor, sampled from the stem cell graft. In nucleotides, the CDR3 is TGTGCCAGCAGTCGCCGACCCGGCAATGAGCAGTTCTTC. Amino acids: CASSRRPGNEQFF.